This T cell receptor (beta chain) was captured in a study of cytomegalovirus exposure and HLA in healthy donors. Study-level background: Samples from HLA-typed donors yielded 65 million to 90 million unique TCRs in an early data release.

This clone was seen once. The target antigen is unknown. Study-wide findings and caveats: The study listed about 150 cytomegalovirus-associated TCR beta chains.

PCR used 60 Vbeta primers and 13 Jbeta primers. Measured with immunoSEQ multiplex PCR; TCRdb has only the in-frame clones, and not every one. The sample shows roughly 190,000 clones, around 80% of them seen only once. The germline V and J ends were trimmed by 0 bases and 6 bases, with 13 bases remaining between them. CDR3 length: 14 amino acids. The germline CDR1 and CDR2 sequences are SGHRS and YFSETQ. At collection, donors were nominally healthy, but unrecorded immune exposures were probable. The chain uses TRBV5-1 and TRBJ2-7, with D unclear. The sequence came from a woman between 35 and 50 years old in good health and CMV-seronegative. The source material was PBMCs. The CDR3 loop reads CASSLGLRDGEQYF. Here the CDR3 DNA reads TGCGCCAGCAGCTTGGGACTGAGAGACGGCGAGCAGTACTTC.